The following is a TCR beta chain sequence with its context. The data originate from a study of patients and donors after allogeneic stem cell transplantation. MiXCR, applied by TCRdb to the RT-PCR reads, yields one record per CDR3 protein. The table has approximately 140,000 distinct CDR3 sequences, over 30% seen once; the top ten hold approximately 50%. Trimming cost V 5 bases and J 1 base, with 17 bases left between them. CDR1 SGHAT and CDR2 FQNNGV come from the germline V gene. The CDR3 spans 16 residues. Sequencing used blood, either unsorted or a sorted T cell fraction (not recorded which). V is TRBV11-2 and J is TRBJ2-5, with D maybe TRBD1 (5 bases). The sequence was obtained from a human donor who was either an allogeneic HSCT recipient or a stem cell or donor lymphocyte infusion donor (not recorded which). It is not recorded whose cells these are; they may come from a transplant donor. CDR3 nucleotide sequence: TGTGCCAGCAGCCACCTAGGCGACAGTATCCAAGAGACCCAGTACTTC. It specifies CASSHLGDSIQETQYF.